This T cell receptor beta chain was retrieved from a study of hypomethylating agent response in myelodysplastic syndrome. Method: immunoSEQ multiplex PCR; TCRdb's copy keeps in-frame clones and lacks some. This sample has around 6,100 clones, with 70% to 90% found just once. Whole-study findings and limits: Richness, rarefaction diversity and clonality did not change significantly after hypomethylating treatment.

The V and J ends lost 7 bases and 8 bases respectively, with 26 bases between them. Germline CDR1 and CDR2: LNHDA and SQIVND (reference sequence). This CDR3 contains 16 residues. As to this clone: Its antigen remains unidentified.

The origin of this receptor is a human donor with myelodysplastic syndrome. J is TRBJ1-2 and V is TRBV19; no reliable D call. Sequencing used bone marrow, obtained before or after starting hypomethylating agent treatment for myelodysplastic syndrome (not recorded which). CDR3 region: CASTPSGRVRGKGYTF. For the CDR3, the DNA is TGTGCCAGTACCCCCTCGGGCCGGGTACGGGGAAAGGGCTACACCTTC.